Listed here are 5 T cell receptor beta chains from one sample, sequenced in a study of shared clonotypes between healthy human individuals. Clones were read by immunoSEQ multiplex PCR, and TCRdb kept only the in-frame ones, dropping some. The data show 2 million to 2.5 million clones, roughly 93% seen once. The sample taken for sequencing was naive CD4+ T cells from PBMCs. Subset: CD45RA+ positively selected. These receptors all stem from a man aged 18-30 years in good health. Some clones in this sample may be carry-over from other donors' samples.

The gene calls are TRBV27 and TRBJ2-1, with 10 bases matching TRBD2. The V gene end was trimmed by 5 bases and the J gene end by 0 bases; junction bases not matched to a gene: 28. Germline lookup yields CDR1 MNHEY and CDR2 SMNVEV (reference sequence). The CDR3 loop spans 24 amino acids. DNA for the CDR3: TGTGCCAGCAGTCCCCTGGGAGGGTATGGGGGACTAGCGTATTCTTACACCTCCTACAATGAGCAGTTCTTC. Amino acids: CASSPLGGYGGLAYSYTSYNEQFF.

This chain joins TRBV6-5 and TRBJ2-7, with 11 nucleotides matching TRBD1. CDR3 length: 14 amino acids. Germline V gene lookup returns CDR1 MNHEY and CDR2 SVGAGI. The junction had 7 bases not matched to a gene; V was cut back by 6 bases and J by 6 bases. The chain's CDR3 is CASSTGTGGAEQYF. The DNA of the CDR3 is TGTGCCAGCAGCACCGGGACAGGGGGGGCCGAGCAGTACTTC.

The chain recombines TRBV15 with TRBJ2-7; possible D gene TRBD1, 6 bases. Germline lookup yields CDR1 LNHNV and CDR2 YYDKDF (reference sequence). Trimming left V 0 bases short and J 3 bases short, with 12 bases between. The CDR3 contains 15 residues. Written as DNA, the CDR3 is TGTGCCACCAGCAGAGATTTTACAGGGCTCTACGAGCAGTACTTC. Translation gives CATSRDFTGLYEQYF.

V is TRBV5-1 and J is TRBJ1-1; possible D gene TRBD1, 5 bases. Trimming removed 0 bases at V and 3 bases at J, with 15 bases between. The CDR3 consists of 16 residues. Germline V gene lookup returns CDR1 SGHRS and CDR2 YFSETQ. CDR3 loop: CASSLAPVREDTEAFF. In DNA form, the CDR3 reads TGCGCCAGCAGCTTGGCGCCCGTCAGGGAGGACACTGAAGCTTTCTTT.

The genes are TRBV28 and TRBJ2-3; possibly TRBD1 or TRBD2 for D (5 bases each). Germline V CDR1 and CDR2: MDHEN, SYDVKM. Trimming took 6 bases from V and 0 from J, leaving 19 bases between them. CDR3 length: 17 amino acids. The CDR3 spells CASSFRLGAGSTDTQYF. Here the CDR3 DNA reads TGTGCCAGCAGCTTCAGGCTCGGGGCCGGGAGCACAGATACGCAGTATTTT.